The clone carrying this TCR beta chain was seen many times. The antigen remains unidentified. This CDR3 spans 16 amino acids. Trimming left V 0 bases short and J 5 bases short, with 16 bases between. TCR beta CDR3 sequences were amplified from RNA transcripts. The primer set for the first-round RT-PCR of the TCR CDR3 was HTBI. TCRdb re-called the multiplex PCR reads through MiXCR, storing one row per CDR3 protein. The table includes 300,000 to 450,000 distinct CDR3 sequences, approximately 18% detected once. This sample stems from a study of T cells in Graves' hyperthyroidism and ophthalmopathy. Investigators excluded patients with uncontrolled infection, other autoimmune disease, pregnancy or lactation. A roughly 10 ml volume of fresh peripheral blood provided the PBMCs. Study-wide points: Ophthalmopathy was distinguished from stable hyperthyroidism by 13 V-J signatures. Among clonotypes expanded in thyroid above 0.001, most were also found in blood.

Sequencing was performed on blood. The chain has TRBV12-3 or TRBV12-4 and TRBJ1-1; D is unclear. This receptor was taken from a man between 18 and 29 years old with Graves' ophthalmopathy. Written as DNA, the CDR3 is TGTGCCAGCAGTTTAGCGCGCATCCTAAGCGGGACTGAAGCTTTCTTT. Its protein product is CASSLARILSGTEAFF.